This T cell receptor beta chain was retrieved from a study of identical twins. TCRdb called the 5' RACE reads again in MiXCR, with one record for every CDR3 protein. Here the sample spans a few hundred thousand distinct CDR3 sequences, roughly 9.9% being singletons. This clonotype was counted between two and nine times. Its specificity is unknown. Donors were all healthy Caucasians. Findings and limits, study-wide: In monozygotic twins, models underestimated the sharing of out-of-frame TCR alpha. Cord blood beta clonotypes that were abundant carried fewer insertions, and memory repertoires showed no such trend.

This sample also appeared in a second study, on yellow fever vaccine responses in identical twins. That paper states: Twins' vaccine T cell responses were reported to seem partly convergent and partly personalized.

The receptor was isolated from a woman aged 18-29 years in good health. What was sequenced was PBMCs.

CDR3 nucleotides: TGTGCCAGCAGTTTAGTGCTGGGAGTAGATTATGGCTACACCTTC. Translating it yields CASSLVLGVDYGYTF. The chain links TRBV12-3 or TRBV12-4 to TRBJ1-2, with unresolved D. Trimming took off 1 base at V and 5 bases at J, with 14 bases between the two ends. The CDR3 consists of 15 residues.